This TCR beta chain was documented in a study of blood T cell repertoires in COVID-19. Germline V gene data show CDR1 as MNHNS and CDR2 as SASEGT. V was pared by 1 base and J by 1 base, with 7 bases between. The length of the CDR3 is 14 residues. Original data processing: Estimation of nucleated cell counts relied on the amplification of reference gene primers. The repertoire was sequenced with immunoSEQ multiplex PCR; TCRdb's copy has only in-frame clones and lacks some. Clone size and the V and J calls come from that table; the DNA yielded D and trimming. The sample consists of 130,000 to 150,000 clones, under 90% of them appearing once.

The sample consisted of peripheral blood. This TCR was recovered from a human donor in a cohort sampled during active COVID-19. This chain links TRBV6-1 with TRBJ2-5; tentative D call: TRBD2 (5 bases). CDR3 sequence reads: CASSEGSGQETQYF. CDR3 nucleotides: TGTGCCAGCAGTGAAGGCAGCGGCCAAGAGACCCAGTACTTC.